This TCR beta chain was identified during a study of shared clonotypes between healthy human individuals. Profiled with immunoSEQ multiplex PCR; TCRdb holds only in-frame clones, not every one. Among hundreds of thousands of clones listed, around 72% were seen once. The sample comprised memory CD4+ T cells sorted from blood. Subset defined: CD45RA-negative fraction. The sequence derives from a woman under 40 in good health.

The chain's CDR3 is CASSLSPGPFTYNEQFF. CDR3 sequence (DNA): TGTGCCAGCAGCTTATCCCCAGGGCCGTTCACCTACAATGAGCAGTTCTTC. The rearrangement links TRBV7-9 to TRBJ2-1, with a weak D call TRBD1 (5 bases). The CDR3 runs 17 residues. Trimming cost V 2 bases and J 2 bases, with 16 bases left between them. CDR1 and CDR2 (germline): SEHNR, FQNEAQ (reference sequence).